This T cell receptor (beta chain) was retrieved from a study of siplizumab effects on memory and regulatory T cells. Some 93,000 TCR templates per sample were sequenced. Clones were read by immunoSEQ multiplex PCR, and TCRdb kept only the in-frame ones, dropping some. Here the sample spans over 80,000 clones, just under 95% being singletons. This CDR3 is 14 amino acids long. In germline, CDR1 is SGHAT, CDR2 FQNNGV. V gave up 5 bases and J gave up 7 bases; unmatched junction bases: 5. Whole-study findings and limits: Siplizumab significantly brought down the alloreactive sequences that trace back to unstimulated CD4+ memory cells. Among mappable alloreactive CD4+ clones, the Treg-derived fraction averaged roughly 70% with siplizumab versus roughly 27% in controls.

For this clone: Its specificity is unknown.

The V gene is TRBV11-2, the J gene TRBJ2-1; 10 bases map to TRBD1. This TCR was recovered from a human donor in good health. Sequencing input: non-Treg CD4+ T cells sorted from blood. The CDR3, as DNA: TGTGCCAGCAGCCAAGACAGGGGGCGGAATGAGCAGTTCTTC. Translation gives CASSQDRGRNEQFF. Full variable domain (missing parts from reference TRBV11-2 and TRBJ2-1): EAGVAQSPRYKIIEKRQSVAFWCNPISGHATLYWYQQILGQGPKLLIQFQNNGVVDDSQLPKDRFSAERLKGVDSTLKIQPAKLEDSAVYLCASSQDRGRNEQFFGPGTRLTVL.